Listed below are T cell receptor beta chains from one sample, sequenced in a study of blood T cell repertoires in COVID-19. Profiled with immunoSEQ multiplex PCR; TCRdb holds only in-frame clones, not every one. The data contain about 130,000 clones, around 76% of them singletons. The sequenced material came from peripheral blood. The receptors stem from a human donor in a cohort sampled during active COVID-19. Both conserved end residues are part of each CDR3. A D gene is named only where the DNA matches it firmly. Rows may omit the clone size; those that give it use once, few, many or a size class.

NA,14,TRBJ2-3,NA,TRBV4-2,TGTGCCAGCAGCCAAGGACTAGTCACAGATACGCAGTATTTT,CASSQGLVTDTQYF
NA,15,TRBJ2-3,many,TRBV10-3,TGTGCCATCAGTCGACTAGGGGTTCGCACAGATACGCAGTATTTT,CAISRLGVRTDTQYF
NA,15,TRBJ2-6,few,TRBV28,TGTGCCAGCAGTGTACAGAGCTCTGGGGCCAACGTCCTGACTTTC,CASSVQSSGANVLTF
NA,14,TRBJ2-5,NA,TRBV7-9,TGTGCCAGCAGCTTAGGTGCAGGACAAGAGACCCAGTACTTC,CASSLGAGQETQYF
TRBD1,15,TRBJ1-4,NA,TRBV6-6,TGTGCCAGCAGCTCGACGGGACAGCAACATGAAAAACTGTTTTTT,CASSSTGQQHEKLFF
TRBD1,17,TRBJ2-2,once,TRBV7-9,TGTGCCAGCAGCCCCACCGGGACAGGGGGTTACACCGGGGAGCTGTTTTTT,CASSPTGTGGYTGELFF
NA,15,TRBJ1-4,NA,TRBV20-1,TGCAGTGCTAGTGCCGCCGGGACTTCGGGGGAAAAACTGTTTTTT,CSASAAGTSGEKLFF
NA,11,TRBJ2-3,NA,TRBV5-5,TGTGCCAGCAGCCGAGCAGATACGCAGTATTTT,CASSRADTQYF
TRBD2,13,TRBJ2-5,NA,TRBV5-6,TGTGCCAGCAGGTGGGGGGGCCAAGAGACCCAGTACTTC,CASRWGGQETQYF
NA,12,TRBJ2-7,few,TRBV12-3/TRBV12-4,TGTGCCAGCAGTTTACTCGGCTACGAGCAGTACTTC,CASSLLGYEQYF
NA,17,TRBJ1-6,NA,TRBV19,TGTGCCAGTAGTATCTCTCCAGGGTCCCAAGTCGGTTCACCCCTCCACTTT,CASSISPGSQVGSPLHF
TRBD2,17,TRBJ2-5,NA,TRBV3-1/TRBV3-2,TGTGCCAGCAGCCAAGAAGACGACGGGGGGGCATTAGAGACCCAGTACTTC,CASSQEDDGGALETQYF
NA,14,TRBJ1-1,NA,TRBV5-1,TGCGCCAGCACCTTCTCCGTGCAGGGAACTGAAGCTTTCTTT,CASTFSVQGTEAFF
TRBD1,16,TRBJ1-2,NA,TRBV11-2,TGTGCCAGCAGCTTAAGGGACAGGCTTCCTAACTATGGCTACACCTTC,CASSLRDRLPNYGYTF
NA,13,TRBJ1-5,NA,TRBV11-2,TGTGCCAGCAGCTTACAGTCCAATCAGCCCCAGCATTTT,CASSLQSNQPQHF
TRBD2,15,TRBJ2-2,NA,TRBV13,TGTGCCAGCAGCACAGCGGGGGGGGACACCGGGGAGCTGTTTTTT,CASSTAGGDTGELFF
NA,15,TRBJ1-4,NA,TRBV28,TGTGCCAGCAGTTTAACAGGGAAGGAGGATGAAAAACTGTTTTTT,CASSLTGKEDEKLFF
NA,13,TRBJ1-1,NA,TRBV5-1,TGCGCCAGCAGCTTAAGGGGGGGCACTGAAGCTTTCTTT,CASSLRGGTEAFF
TRBD1,13,TRBJ1-2,NA,TRBV27,TGTGCCAGCAGTCCCACAGGGGGATATGGCTACACCTTC,CASSPTGGYGYTF
NA,16,TRBJ2-7,NA,TRBV5-4,TGTGCCAGCAGCCCCCCTGGGCTCGAGAGTCAGTACGAGCAGTACTTC,CASSPPGLESQYEQYF
NA,13,TRBJ1-1,NA,TRBV5-1,TGCGCCAGCAGCCTCCGGGGGGGCACTGAAGCTTTCTTT,CASSLRGGTEAFF
NA,13,TRBJ1-1,few,TRBV19,TGTGCCAGTAGTATGGGCAGGGGCACTGAAGCTTTCTTT,CASSMGRGTEAFF
TRBD2,15,TRBJ2-1,NA,TRBV19,TGTGCCAGTAGTCCACGGGGGGGGCGTTACAATGAGCAGTTCTTC,CASSPRGGRYNEQFF
NA,16,TRBJ2-1,NA,TRBV11-2,TGTGCCAGCAGCTTACTTAACAGGGCATGGTATAATGAGCAGTTCTTC,CASSLLNRAWYNEQFF
NA,14,TRBJ1-2,NA,TRBV10-2,TGCGCCAGCAGTGATAGCAGCCGCTACTATGGCTACACCTTC,CASSDSSRYYGYTF
NA,13,TRBJ2-7,NA,TRBV24-1,TGTGCCACCAGTGACTCTGGGCCGAAAGAGCAGTACTTC,CATSDSGPKEQYF
NA,14,TRBJ2-7,NA,TRBV21-1,TGTGCCAGCAGCTCTCGGACAGGGGGCAACGAGCAGTACTTC,CASSSRTGGNEQYF
TRBD1,15,TRBJ1-1,NA,TRBV3-1/TRBV3-2,TGTGCCAGCAGCCAAGTCACAGGGGGCGGCGGTGAAGCTTTCTTT,CASSQVTGGGGEAFF
NA,14,TRBJ1-1,NA,TRBV6-5,TGTGCCAGCACCCGGGGGAGGGAGAACACTGAAGCTTTCTTT,CASTRGRENTEAFF
NA,16,TRBJ2-3,NA,TRBV19,TGTGCCAGTAGTATAGACTATCCCCCCTTTGCAGATACGCAGTATTTT,CASSIDYPPFADTQYF
TRBD2,15,TRBJ2-1,once,TRBV9,TGTGCCAGCAGTAACCTAGCGGGGGGGTACAATGAGCAGTTCTTC,CASSNLAGGYNEQFF
NA,15,TRBJ1-1,NA,TRBV5-1,TGCGCCAGCAGCAACCTTGGGGGGTCGAACACTGAAGCTTTCTTT,CASSNLGGSNTEAFF
NA,13,TRBJ1-1,NA,TRBV19,TGTGCCAGTACCTGGACAATCTACACTGAAGCTTTCTTT,CASTWTIYTEAFF
TRBD1,14,TRBJ1-2,NA,TRBV18,TGTGCCAGCTCACCGGGACAGGGAGTAGGTGGCTACACCTTC,CASSPGQGVGGYTF
TRBD1,13,TRBJ1-5,NA,TRBV30,TGTGCCTGGAGTCCCGACAGGGATCAGCCCCAGCATTTT,CAWSPDRDQPQHF
TRBD1,16,TRBJ1-5,NA,TRBV23-1,TGCGCCAGCAGTCAATTCGGGGACAGGGAAGGACAGCCCCAGCATTTT,CASSQFGDREGQPQHF
TRBD2,14,TRBJ2-3,once,TRBV27,TGTGCCAGCAGTTTCCGTACTAGCGGGGATACGCAGTATTTT,CASSFRTSGDTQYF
NA,14,TRBJ1-1,NA,TRBV27,TGTGCCAGCAGTTATGGACAGCAGAACACTGAAGCTTTCTTT,CASSYGQQNTEAFF
TRBD1,12,TRBJ2-7,NA,TRBV6-1,TGTGCCAGCAGTGAGACCGGACAGGTTCAGTACTTC,CASSETGQVQYF
TRBD2,15,TRBJ2-1,NA,TRBV29-1,TGCAGCGTCCACATTCGACTAGCGGGGGGGAATGAGCAGTTCTTC,CSVHIRLAGGNEQFF
TRBD1,15,TRBJ1-2,NA,TRBV28,TGTGCCAGCACCTCGGACAGGGCCCACAACTATGGCTACACCTTC,CASTSDRAHNYGYTF
TRBD1,14,TRBJ1-4,NA,TRBV30,TGTGCCTGGAGGTCACAGGGGACTAATGAAAAACTGTTTTTT,CAWRSQGTNEKLFF
TRBD1,14,TRBJ1-6,NA,TRBV6-5,TGTGCCAGCAGGGAGACAGGGTCGTACTCACCCCTCCACTTT,CASRETGSYSPLHF
NA,13,TRBJ2-1,NA,TRBV29-1,TGCAGCGTTGAATTTGACAGGCTCGATGAGCAGTTCTTC,CSVEFDRLDEQFF
TRBD1,17,TRBJ2-3,NA,TRBV24-1,TGTGCCACCAGTGAGCGCCCGGGACAGGGAGGATCGGATACGCAGTATTTT,CATSERPGQGGSDTQYF